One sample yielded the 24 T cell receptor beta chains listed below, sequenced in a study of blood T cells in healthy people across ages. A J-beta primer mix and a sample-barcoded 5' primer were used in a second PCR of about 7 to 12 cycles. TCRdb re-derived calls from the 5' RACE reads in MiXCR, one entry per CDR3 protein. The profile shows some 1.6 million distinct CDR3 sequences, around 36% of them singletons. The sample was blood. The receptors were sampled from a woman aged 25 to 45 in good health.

CDR3 nucleotide sequence: TGTGCCAGCAGTTACGTCGCGGGAGATGGGGGAGAGACCCAGTACTTC. Its translation is CASSYVAGDGGETQYF. The V gene is TRBV6-5, the J gene TRBJ2-5; 7 bases are shared with TRBD2. The V and J ends lost 2 bases and 4 bases, in that order; junction bases with no gene match: 10. The CDR3 has 16 residues. Germline V lookup: CDR1 MNHEY, CDR2 SVGAGI.

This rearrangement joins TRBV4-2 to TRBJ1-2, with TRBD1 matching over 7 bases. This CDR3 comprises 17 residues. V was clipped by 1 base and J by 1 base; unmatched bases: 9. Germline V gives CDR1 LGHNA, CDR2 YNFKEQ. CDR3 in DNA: TGTGCCAGCAGCCAAGGGGGGAGAAGGGGGCTTAACTATGGCTACACCTTC. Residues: CASSQGGRRGLNYGYTF.

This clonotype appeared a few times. CDR3 DNA sequence: TGCGCCAGCAGCCCGACAGGGGAAGGCTACGAGCAGTACTTC. Amino acid sequence: CASSPTGEGYEQYF. The chain couples TRBV4-1 to TRBJ2-7; TRBD1 agrees at 8 bases. J gave up 3 bases and V 4 bases, and 5 bases lay outside the gene matches. The CDR3 is 14 residues long. In germline, CDR1 is MGHRA, CDR2 YSYEKL.

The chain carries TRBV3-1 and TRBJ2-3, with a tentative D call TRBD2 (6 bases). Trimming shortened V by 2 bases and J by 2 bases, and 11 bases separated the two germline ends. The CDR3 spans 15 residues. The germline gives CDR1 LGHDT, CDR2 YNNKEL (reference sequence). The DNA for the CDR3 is TGTGCCAGCAGCCAACGGGAGAGGTCCACAGATACGCAGTATTTT. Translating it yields CASSQRERSTDTQYF.

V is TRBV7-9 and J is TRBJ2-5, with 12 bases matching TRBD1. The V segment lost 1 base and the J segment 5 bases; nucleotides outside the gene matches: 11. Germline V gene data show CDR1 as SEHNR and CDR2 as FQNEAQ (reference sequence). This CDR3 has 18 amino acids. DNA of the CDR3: TGTGCCAGCAGCTTAGATTGGGCCGGGACAGGGGGCTTTGAGACCCAGTACTTC. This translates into CASSLDWAGTGGFETQYF.

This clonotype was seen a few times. Here the CDR3 DNA reads TGCGCCAGCAGCACTAAAAGGAGTTTCGGAAATGAGCAGTTCTTC. Residues: CASSTKRSFGNEQFF. V is TRBV5-1 and J is TRBJ2-1; D not resolved. Trimming removed 4 bases at V and 7 bases at J, with 18 bases between. Looked up from germline, CDR1 is SGHRS and CDR2 is YFSETQ. This CDR3 spans 15 amino acids.

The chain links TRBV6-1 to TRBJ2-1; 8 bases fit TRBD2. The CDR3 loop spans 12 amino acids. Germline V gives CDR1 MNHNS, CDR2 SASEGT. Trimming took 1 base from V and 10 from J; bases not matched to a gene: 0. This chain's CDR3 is CASSEGGGEQFF. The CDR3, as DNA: TGTGCCAGCAGTGAAGGCGGGGGGGAGCAGTTCTTC.

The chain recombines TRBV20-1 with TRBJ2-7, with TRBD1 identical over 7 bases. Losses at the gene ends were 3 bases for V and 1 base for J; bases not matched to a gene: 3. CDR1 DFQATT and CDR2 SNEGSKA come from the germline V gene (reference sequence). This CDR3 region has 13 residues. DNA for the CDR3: TGCAGTGCTAGGGTGGACAGGTCCTACGAGCAGTACTTC. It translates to CSARVDRSYEQYF.

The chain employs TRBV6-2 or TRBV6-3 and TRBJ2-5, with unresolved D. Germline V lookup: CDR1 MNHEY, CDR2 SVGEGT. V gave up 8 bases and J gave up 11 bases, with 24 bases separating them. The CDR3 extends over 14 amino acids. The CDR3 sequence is CASELTSPALKQYF. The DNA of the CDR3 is TGTGCCAGCGAGTTAACTTCCCCCGCCTTGAAGCAGTACTTC.

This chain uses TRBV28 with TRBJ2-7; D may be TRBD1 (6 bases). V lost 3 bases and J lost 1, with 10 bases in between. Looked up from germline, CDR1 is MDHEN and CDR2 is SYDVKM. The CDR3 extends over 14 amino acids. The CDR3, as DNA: TGTGCCAGCAGTTTTTACGGACAGTCCTACGAGCAGTACTTC. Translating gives CASSFYGQSYEQYF.

The CDR3 loop reads CASSLQGQGAFYEQYF. CDR3 in DNA: TGTGCCAGCAGTTTACAAGGACAGGGGGCGTTTTACGAGCAGTACTTC. The rearrangement uses TRBV27 and TRBJ2-7, with 11 bases fitting TRBD1. With V trimmed by 2 bases and J by 4 bases, 7 bases remained unmatched. Germline V lookup: CDR1 MNHEY, CDR2 SMNVEV (reference sequence). This CDR3 contains 16 residues.

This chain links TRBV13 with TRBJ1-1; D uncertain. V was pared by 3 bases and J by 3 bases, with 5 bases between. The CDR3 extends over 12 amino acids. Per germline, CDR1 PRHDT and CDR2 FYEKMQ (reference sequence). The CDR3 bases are TGTGCCAGCAGCTTCCAGCACACTGAAGCTTTCTTT. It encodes CASSFQHTEAFF. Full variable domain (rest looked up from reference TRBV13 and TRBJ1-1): AAGVIQSPRHLIKEKRETATLKCYPIPRHDTVYWYQQGPGQDPQFLISFYEKMQSDKGSIPDRFSAQQFSDYHSELNMSSLELGDSALYFCASSFQHTEAFFGQGTRLTVV.

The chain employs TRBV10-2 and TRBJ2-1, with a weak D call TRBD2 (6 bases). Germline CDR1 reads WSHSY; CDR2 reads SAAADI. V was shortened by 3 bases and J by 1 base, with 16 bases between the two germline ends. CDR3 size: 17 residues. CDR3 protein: CASSDGIRESSYNEQFF. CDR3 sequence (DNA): TGCGCCAGCAGTGACGGGATTCGGGAGTCTTCCTACAATGAGCAGTTCTTC.

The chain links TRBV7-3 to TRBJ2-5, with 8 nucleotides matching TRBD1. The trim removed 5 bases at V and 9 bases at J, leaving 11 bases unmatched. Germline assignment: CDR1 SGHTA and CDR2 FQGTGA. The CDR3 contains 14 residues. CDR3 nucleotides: TGTGCCAGCAGCCAGGACAGGGAAGATGAGGCCCAGTACTTC. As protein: CASSQDREDEAQYF. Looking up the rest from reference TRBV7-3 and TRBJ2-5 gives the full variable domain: GAGVSQTPSNKVTEKGKYVELRCDPISGHTALYWYRQSLGQGPEFLIYFQGTGAADDSGLPNDRFFAVRPEGSVSTLKIQRTERGDSAVYLCASSQDREDEAQYFGPGTRLLVL.

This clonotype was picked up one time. CDR3 amino acids: CASSVDGENRLYGYTF. DNA for the CDR3: TGTGCCAGCAGCGTAGATGGGGAGAACAGACTCTATGGCTACACCTTC. V usage is TRBV9 and J usage is TRBJ1-2; D remains unclear. Germline values: CDR1 SGDLS, CDR2 YYNGEE. V was shortened by 0 bases and J by 4 bases, with 16 bases between the two germline ends. This CDR3 region has 16 residues.

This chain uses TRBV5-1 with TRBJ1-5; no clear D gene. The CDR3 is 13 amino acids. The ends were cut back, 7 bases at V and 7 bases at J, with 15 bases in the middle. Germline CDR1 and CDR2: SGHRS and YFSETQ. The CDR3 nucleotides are TGCGCCAGCTCTGTCTCCTCGGGACAGCCCCAGCATTTT. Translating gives CASSVSSGQPQHF.

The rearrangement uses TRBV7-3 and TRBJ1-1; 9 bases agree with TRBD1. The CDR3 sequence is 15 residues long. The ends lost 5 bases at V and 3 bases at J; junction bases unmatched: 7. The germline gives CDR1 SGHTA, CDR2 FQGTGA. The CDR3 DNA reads TGTGCCAGCAGCCAAGGACAGGGGAGCGACACTGAAGCTTTCTTT. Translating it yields CASSQGQGSDTEAFF.

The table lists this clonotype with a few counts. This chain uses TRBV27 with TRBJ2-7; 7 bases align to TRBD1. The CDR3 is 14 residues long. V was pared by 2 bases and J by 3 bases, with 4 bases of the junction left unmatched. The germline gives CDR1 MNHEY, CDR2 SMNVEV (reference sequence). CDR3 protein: CASSLGTAFYEQYF. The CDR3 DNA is TGTGCCAGCAGTTTAGGGACAGCTTTCTACGAGCAGTACTTC.

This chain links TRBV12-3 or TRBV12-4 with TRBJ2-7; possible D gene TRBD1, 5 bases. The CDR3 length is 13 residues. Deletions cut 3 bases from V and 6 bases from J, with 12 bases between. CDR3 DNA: TGTGCCAGCAGTTTTAGGGGTCCTAGCGAGCAGTACTTC. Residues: CASSFRGPSEQYF.

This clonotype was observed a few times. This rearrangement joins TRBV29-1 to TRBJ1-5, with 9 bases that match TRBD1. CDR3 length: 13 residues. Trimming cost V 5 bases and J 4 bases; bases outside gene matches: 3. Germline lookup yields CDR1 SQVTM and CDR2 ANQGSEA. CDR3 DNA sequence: TGCAGCGTTCGCGGGACAGGGAATCAGCCCCAGCATTTT. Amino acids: CSVRGTGNQPQHF.

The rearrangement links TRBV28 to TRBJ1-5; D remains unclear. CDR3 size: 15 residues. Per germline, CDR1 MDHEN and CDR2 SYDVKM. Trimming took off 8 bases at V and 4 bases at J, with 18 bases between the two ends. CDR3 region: CASLRRQELNQPQHF. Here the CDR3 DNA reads TGTGCCAGCCTCCGGAGGCAGGAGTTGAATCAGCCCCAGCATTTT.

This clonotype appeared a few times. The CDR3 DNA reads TGTGCCAGCAGCCAATTGGGACAGGGGAGCTCCTACAATGAGCAGTTCTTC. This encodes CASSQLGQGSSYNEQFF. This chain joins TRBV4-2 and TRBJ2-1; TRBD1 matches at 10 bases. With V trimmed by 2 bases and J by 0 bases, 4 bases remained unmatched. This CDR3 comprises 17 residues. The germline gives CDR1 LGHNA, CDR2 YNFKEQ.

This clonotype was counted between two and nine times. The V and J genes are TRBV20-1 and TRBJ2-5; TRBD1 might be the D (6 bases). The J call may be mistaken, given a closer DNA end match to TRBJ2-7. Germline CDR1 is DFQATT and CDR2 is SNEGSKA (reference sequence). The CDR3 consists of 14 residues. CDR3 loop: CSAGFSGQRYEQYF. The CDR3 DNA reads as TGCAGTGCTGGATTCAGTGGACAGCGCTACGAGCAGTACTTC.

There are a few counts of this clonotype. The CDR3: CASSQGPSQFF. In DNA, the CDR3 is TGTGCCAGCAGCCAGGGACCTTCTCAGTTCTTC. V is TRBV7-2 and J is TRBJ2-1; either TRBD1 or TRBD2 may fit D (5 bases each). The CDR3 runs 11 residues. V shed 5 bases and J shed 13 bases, with 12 bases lying between them. Germline V gene sequence: CDR1 SGHTA, CDR2 FQGNSA.